Presented here are 30 T cell receptor beta chains from one specimen sequenced in a study of Tregs in tolerant kidney transplant recipients. Mixed chimerism was transient after nonmyeloablative marrow transplants from related graft donors. Here immunoSEQ multiplex PCR was the method, and the copy in TCRdb shows in-frame clones only, minus some. The sample table sets out roughly 14,000 clones. The sample consisted of CD8+ T cells from blood (PBMCs), taken 6 months after the transplant. Receptors originate from a human patient who received a combined kidney and bone marrow transplant. Some T cells may trace back to the graft donor.

With respect to this clone: The CDR3 end is not reached by the read, which stops 3 residues before it; the germline J gene fills it in. The chain carries TRBV2 and TRBJ2-2; 7 bases are shared with TRBD1. From germline, CDR1 is SNHLY and CDR2 FYNNEI. This CDR3 region has 14 residues. CDR3 DNA, as far as it was read: TGTGCCAGCAGTGAGGGGGACAGATATTCACCG. Amino acid sequence: CASSEGDRYSP. The whole CDR3 protein is CASSEGDRYSPLFF. The full variable domain, rest sourced from reference TRBV2 and TRBJ2-2, is EPEVTQTPSHQVTQMGQEVILRCVPISNHLYFYWYRQILGQKVEFLVSFYNNEISEKSEIFDDQFSVERPDGSNFTLKIRSTKLEDSAMYFCASSEGDRYSPLFFGEGSRLTVL.

For this clone: The read ends 3 residues before the CDR3 terminus; that terminus is restored from the germline J gene. This chain joins TRBV24-1 and TRBJ2-3, with 11 bases that match TRBD1. The junction had 8 bases not matched to a gene; V was cut back by 5 bases and J by 5 bases. CDR1 and CDR2 (germline): KGHDR, SFDVKD. CDR3 size: 16 residues. CDR3 amino acids: CATSAEGQGVGDTQYF. The CDR3 DNA, read in part, is TGTGCCACCAGTGCCGAGGGACAGGGGGTTGGAGATACG.

A note on this clone: The read comes to an end 3 residues before the CDR3 does, leaving the germline J gene to fill in the end. The chain uses TRBV4-1 and TRBJ2-2; TRBD2 might be the D (6 bases). Germline V gives CDR1 MGHRA, CDR2 YSYEKL. V was trimmed by 0 bases and J by 1 base, leaving 9 bases between them. The CDR3 extends over 16 amino acids. CDR3 DNA, as far as it was read: TGCGCCAGCAGCCAAGAGGGACTTATGAACACCGGGGAG. It translates to CASSQEGLMNTGE. The whole CDR3 sequence is CASSQEGLMNTGELFF.

About this clone itself: The read comes to an end 3 residues before the CDR3 does, leaving the germline J gene to fill in the end. The chain links TRBV9 to TRBJ2-1, with 10 bases fitting TRBD2. Trimming cost V 3 bases and J 3 bases; bases outside gene matches: 0. The CDR3 consists of 14 residues. The germline gives CDR1 SGDLS, CDR2 YYNGEE. CDR3 DNA, as far as it was read: TGTGCCAGCAGCGCTAGCGGGGGCTACAATGAG. As protein: CASSASGGYNE. The whole CDR3 protein reads CASSASGGYNEQFF.

Notes on this clone: The read terminates 3 residues before the CDR3 end, so the remaining end is supplied by the germline J gene. The chain joins TRBV20-1 to TRBJ2-3; 7 bases are a match to TRBD2. The germline V gene has CDR1 DFQATT and CDR2 SNEGSKA (reference sequence). The trim removed 3 bases at V and 2 bases at J, leaving 14 bases unmatched. This CDR3 contains 17 residues. The sequenced part of the CDR3 DNA is TGCAGTGCTAGGGCGGCCCCGGGGGGACCACTCACAGATACG. It yields the protein CSARAAPGGPLTDT. The whole CDR3 sequence is CSARAAPGGPLTDTQYF.

Judged by frequency, this clone is medium-sized. Read coverage stops 3 residues before the CDR3 terminus; the germline J gene supplies the remainder. The chain couples TRBV6-2 or TRBV6-3 to TRBJ2-4; D is undetermined. This CDR3 has 15 amino acids. Trimming shortened V by 6 bases and J by 1 base, and 13 bases separated the two germline ends. The germline CDR1 and CDR2 sequences are MNHEY and SVGEGT. This chain's CDR3 is CASRIGPLAKNIQYF. The sequenced part of the CDR3 DNA is TGTGCCAGCAGGATAGGGCCCTTGGCCAAAAACATT.

On this clone: The CDR3 end is not reached by the read, which stops 3 residues before it; the germline J gene fills it in. The J gene is TRBJ1-2, the V gene TRBV27; D ambiguous. CDR1 MNHEY and CDR2 SMNVEV come from the germline V gene (reference sequence). This CDR3 spans 14 amino acids. V shed 5 bases and J shed 4 bases, with 14 bases lying between them. The CDR3 sequence is CASSPGGGSYGYTF. CDR3 bases read: TGTGCCAGCAGTCCGGGTGGCGGCTCCTATGGC.

Turning to this clone: Read sequence stops 3 residues before the CDR3 end, and the germline J gene provides the missing end. Other DNA sequences of this sample code for an identical CDR3. The genes are TRBV19 and TRBJ2-7; TRBD2 is a possible D gene (5 bases). CDR1 LNHDA and CDR2 SQIVND come from the germline V gene (reference sequence). CDR3 length: 13 residues. V was cut by 5 bases and J by 6 bases, with 14 bases left in between. The CDR3 reads CASSVPLGGEQYF. The DNA read from the CDR3 is TGTGCCAGTAGTGTGCCCCTAGGAGGCGAG.

As to this clone: The CDR3 end lies 3 residues beyond the end of the read and is filled in from the germline J gene. The V call is TRBV18, the J call TRBJ1-2, with TRBD1 matching 8 bases. Germline values: CDR1 KGHSH, CDR2 LQKENI. The CDR3 runs to 10 residues. This CDR3 reads CASSRQGYTF. The sequenced part of the CDR3 DNA is TGTGCCAGCTCGCGACAGGGG.

About this clone: The read comes to an end 3 residues before the CDR3 does, leaving the germline J gene to fill in the end. The V gene is TRBV7-8, the J gene TRBJ2-3; D perhaps matches TRBD1 (6 bases). The CDR3 contains 14 residues. Germline V gene lookup returns CDR1 SGHVS and CDR2 FQNEAQ. V lost 5 bases and J lost 3, with 12 bases in between. Here the CDR3 reads CASSPSQGTDTQYF. The part of the CDR3 DNA that was read is TGTGCCAGCAGCCCGTCCCAGGGGACAGATACG. Full variable domain (missing parts from reference TRBV7-8 and TRBJ2-3): GAGVSQSPRYKVAKRGQDVALRCDPISGHVSLFWYQQALGQGPEFLTYFQNEAQLDKSGLPSDRFFAERPEGSVSTLKIQRTQQEDSAVYLCASSPSQGTDTQYFGPGTRLTVL.

As regards this clone: Read sequence stops 3 residues before the CDR3 end, and the germline J gene provides the missing end. The chain carries TRBV13 and TRBJ2-6, with D perhaps TRBD2 (5 bases). Germline CDR1 is PRHDT and CDR2 is FYEKMQ (reference sequence). This CDR3 is built from 16 residues. V was cut by 5 bases and J by 0 bases, with 11 bases left in between. The CDR3 DNA, read in part, is TGTGCCAGCAGCGCAGGACTGAGCTCTGGGGCCAACGTC. Translating gives CASSAGLSSGANV. The CDR3 as a whole reads CASSAGLSSGANVLTF.

Concerning this clone: The read terminates 3 residues ahead of where the CDR3 ends, so the germline J gene completes it. The chain employs TRBV7-9 and TRBJ2-7; no clear D gene. The CDR3 covers 12 residues. Looked up from germline, CDR1 is SEHNR and CDR2 is FQNEAQ (reference sequence). V lost 6 bases, J lost 5 bases, and 11 bases lay in between. This chain's CDR3 is CASSVLPHEQYF. The covered CDR3 bases are TGTGCCAGCAGTGTCCTCCCCCACGAG.

A note on this clone: The CDR3 end falls 3 residues outside the read, so it is completed with the germline J gene. The chain combines TRBV6-2 or TRBV6-3 with TRBJ2-1; 10 bases align to TRBD2. With 11 bases clipped from V and 7 bases from J, the junction kept 11 bases outside the gene matches. CDR1 and CDR2 (germline): MNHEY, SVGEGT. CDR3 length: 14 residues. The sequenced part of the CDR3 DNA is TGTGCCGGCTCCGGACTAGCGGACGAAAATGAG. This sequence encodes CAGSGLADENE. The complete CDR3 reads CAGSGLADENEQFF.

As concerns this clone: The read halts 3 residues ahead of the CDR3 end, with the missing end drawn from the germline J gene. The chain recombines TRBV19 with TRBJ2-7; 9 bases are a match to TRBD1. The V gene's germline CDR1 is LNHDA and CDR2 SQIVND (reference sequence). This CDR3 is built from 12 residues. J lost 3 bases, V lost 9 bases, and 3 bases had no gene match. The CDR3 bases that were read are TGTGCCAGCGAGGACAGGGGCTACGAG. It yields the protein CASEDRGYE. The entire CDR3 protein is CASEDRGYEQYF.

For this clone: Read sequence stops 3 residues before the CDR3 end, and the germline J gene provides the missing end. The V call is TRBV19, the J call TRBJ2-7, with 11 bases matching TRBD2. With 5 bases clipped from V and 6 bases from J, the junction kept 6 bases outside the gene matches. The CDR3 has 14 residues. CDR1 is LNHDA and CDR2 is SQIVND in the germline V gene (reference sequence). Incomplete CDR3 DNA: TGTGCCAGTAGTCTTGGGACTAGCGGATTCGAG. Translation: CASSLGTSGFE. From start to end, the CDR3 is CASSLGTSGFEQYF.

On this clone itself: The read gets to within 3 residues of the CDR3 end, and the germline J gene fills in the rest. The chain has TRBV7-2 and TRBJ2-5, with 10 bases that match TRBD2. The CDR3 contains 15 residues. V gave up 2 bases and J gave up 4 bases; unmatched junction bases: 4. CDR1 is SGHTA, CDR2 FQGNSA, per germline. The sequenced CDR3 bases are TGTGCCAGCAGCTTAAGCGGGGGGGCTGGAGAGACC. This sequence encodes CASSLSGGAGET. The entire CDR3 protein reads CASSLSGGAGETQYF.

On this clone: The DNA ends 3 residues before the CDR3 does, and the rest of the CDR3 is filled in from the germline J gene. The chain carries TRBV29-1 and TRBJ2-2; a weak D match, TRBD1 (5 bases). Trimming pared 4 bases from V and 0 bases from J, leaving 6 bases between. The germline CDR1 and CDR2 sequences are SQVTM and ANQGSEA. The CDR3 runs 13 residues. The CDR3 DNA, read in part, is TGCAGCGTTGCAGGGTCGAACACCGGGGAG. This sequence encodes CSVAGSNTGE. The whole CDR3 is CSVAGSNTGELFF.

A word on this clone: The sequenced fragment ends 3 residues before the CDR3 boundary, so the rest is inferred from the germline J gene. The chain has TRBV4-2 and TRBJ2-7, with 8 bases matching TRBD2. Germline V gene sequence: CDR1 LGHNA, CDR2 YNFKEQ. The ends lost 2 bases at V and 0 bases at J; junction bases unmatched: 3. The CDR3 consists of 15 residues. The CDR3 sequence is CASSQRGGSSYEQYF. CDR3 DNA (partial): TGTGCCAGCAGCCAACGGGGGGGGAGCTCCTACGAG.

The CDR3 reads CASSLDPSELGLAIRDEQFF. The sequenced part of the CDR3 DNA is TGCGCCAGCAGCTTGGACCCTTCAGAGCTCGGACTAGCGATTAGGGATGAG. V and J are TRBV5-1 and TRBJ2-1; 9 bases are a match to TRBD2. The read falls 3 residues short of the CDR3 end, and the missing part is taken from the germline J gene. Looked up from germline, CDR1 is SGHRS and CDR2 is YFSETQ. J lost 8 bases, V lost 0 bases, and 21 bases had no gene match. The CDR3 extends over 20 amino acids.

A word on this clone: The DNA ends 3 residues before the CDR3 does, and the rest of the CDR3 is filled in from the germline J gene. The rearrangement links TRBV30 to TRBJ2-5; a possible D gene is TRBD2 (5 bases). Germline CDR1 reads GTSNPN; CDR2 reads SVGIG (reference sequence). The CDR3 is 12 residues long. V lost 4 bases and J 5 bases, leaving 11 bases between the germline ends. CDR3 protein: CAWMDGVETQYF. The part of the CDR3 DNA that was read is TGTGCCTGGATGGACGGGGTGGAGACC.

Points on this clone: The junction departs from the called germline gene at one end, perhaps through a read error. The read is 3 residues too short to cover the CDR3 end, so that end is filled in from the germline J gene. The chain carries TRBV7-6 and TRBJ1-2, with D maybe TRBD1 (6 bases). Germline V lookup: CDR1 SGHVS, CDR2 FNYEAQ. The CDR3 consists of 14 residues. The DNA read from the CDR3 is TGTGCCAGCAGCCTAGCGGGACAATACAATGAC. It specifies CASSLAGQYND. The whole CDR3 sequence reads CASSLAGQYNDYTF.

With regard to this clone: With the read ending 3 residues before the CDR3 end, the germline J gene is used to fill in that end. The V and J genes are TRBV7-6 and TRBJ2-7, with 9 bases lining up with TRBD1. J gave up 2 bases and V 1 base, and 0 bases lay outside the gene matches. CDR1 is SGHVS, CDR2 FNYEAQ, per germline. The CDR3 is made up of 14 amino acids. The covered CDR3 bases are TGTGCCAGCAGCTTAGGACAGGGGGCCTACGAG. This codes for CASSLGQGAYE. The entire CDR3 is CASSLGQGAYEQYF. The variable domain in full, with the rest retrieved from reference TRBV7-6 and TRBJ2-7, is GAGVSQSPRYKVTKRGQDVALRCDPISGHVSLYWYRQALGQGPEFLTYFNYEAQQDKSGLPNDRFSAERPEGSISTLTIQRTEQRDSAMYRCASSLGQGAYEQYFGPGTRLTVT.

Details on this clone: The read gets to within 3 residues of the CDR3 end, and the germline J gene fills in the rest. This chain uses TRBV6-1 with TRBJ1-2; TRBD1 might be the D (5 bases). The CDR3 runs 16 residues. The germline CDR1 and CDR2 sequences are MNHNS and SASEGT. V was shortened by 4 bases and J by 3 bases, with 18 bases between the two germline ends. CDR3 DNA (partial): TGTGCCAGCAGTGGGACCTCGGAAAGGGGTTACTATGGC. Translated: CASSGTSERGYYG. The CDR3 reads in full as CASSGTSERGYYGYTF.

Regarding this clone: The DNA ends 3 residues before the CDR3 does, and the rest of the CDR3 is filled in from the germline J gene. The rearrangement uses TRBV18 and TRBJ1-3; D is possibly TRBD1 (6 bases). Trimming pared 6 bases from V and 0 bases from J, leaving 12 bases between. Germline CDR1 KGHSH, CDR2 LQKENI. CDR3 length: 15 residues. The CDR3 DNA, read in part, is TGTGCCAGCTCCCCCAGGACAGTCTCTGGAAACACC. Amino acid sequence: CASSPRTVSGNT. The complete CDR3 sequence is CASSPRTVSGNTIYF.

Remarks on this clone: The read stops 3 residues short of the end of the CDR3; the missing end is completed from the germline J gene. The chain has TRBV4-1 and TRBJ1-5; D may be TRBD1 (6 bases). V lost 4 bases and J lost 4, with 17 bases in between. Looked up from germline, CDR1 is MGHRA and CDR2 is YSYEKL. The CDR3 sequence is 16 residues long. Incomplete CDR3 DNA: TGCGCCAGCAGCCCGGGGTATGGGGGCATAAATCAGCCC. The encoded protein is CASSPGYGGINQP. The complete CDR3 sequence is CASSPGYGGINQPQHF.

In the case of this clone: The read stops 3 residues short of the end of the CDR3; the missing end is completed from the germline J gene. The gene calls are TRBV7-6 and TRBJ2-1; 13 nucleotides match TRBD2. The CDR3 has 16 amino acids. Germline V gene data show CDR1 as SGHVS and CDR2 as FNYEAQ. With V trimmed by 4 bases and J by 5 bases, 5 bases remained unmatched. CDR3 DNA, as far as it was read: TGTGCCAGCAGCTCCCTACTAGCGGGAGGGAACAATGAG. This translates into CASSSLLAGGNNE. The entire CDR3 protein reads CASSSLLAGGNNEQFF.

Comments on this clone: Sequencing ends 3 residues short of the CDR3 end; the germline J gene provides the rest. The chain combines TRBV7-2 with TRBJ1-2; perhaps TRBD1 as D (6 bases). The CDR3 length is 15 residues. CDR1 and CDR2 (germline): SGHTA, FQGNSA. The chain's CDR3 is CASSLSMAWTDTYTF. The covered CDR3 bases are TGTGCCAGCAGCCTCTCGATGGCTTGGACAGATACC.

A word on this clone: The read finishes 3 residues shy of the CDR3 end, and the germline J gene is used to complete it. The chain employs TRBV30 and TRBJ1-5; 8 bases align to TRBD1. V gave up 4 bases and J gave up 3 bases; unmatched junction bases: 8. Germline-derived CDR1 and CDR2 are GTSNPN and SVGIG (reference sequence). The CDR3 consists of 15 residues. The CDR3 bases that were read are TGTGCCTGGATCTTGGGGGACAGGCTCAATCAGCCC. This translates into CAWILGDRLNQP. The complete CDR3 sequence is CAWILGDRLNQPQHF.

Comments on this clone: The read is 3 residues too short to cover the CDR3 end, so that end is filled in from the germline J gene. The chain carries TRBV6-1 and TRBJ2-1; 9 bases map to TRBD2. This CDR3 has 15 residues. Looked up from germline, CDR1 is MNHNS and CDR2 is SASEGT. V shed 2 bases and J 4 bases; nucleotides not matched to a gene: 3. Partial CDR3 DNA: TGTGCCAGCAGTGAATGGCTAGCGGGATACAATGAG. It specifies CASSEWLAGYNE. Given in full, the CDR3 is CASSEWLAGYNEQFF.

Concerning this clone itself: The read stops 3 residues short of the end of the CDR3; the missing end is completed from the germline J gene. The rearrangement joins TRBV11-2 to TRBJ2-1; possible D gene TRBD2, 6 bases. This CDR3 region has 15 residues. V dropped 3 bases and J dropped 7 bases, with 16 bases sitting between them. Germline CDR1 SGHAT, CDR2 FQNNGV. The part of the CDR3 DNA that was read is TGTGCCAGCAGCTTTCCTATAGCGGAGTTTAATGAG. Its translation: CASSFPIAEFNE. The CDR3 reads in full as CASSFPIAEFNEQFF.